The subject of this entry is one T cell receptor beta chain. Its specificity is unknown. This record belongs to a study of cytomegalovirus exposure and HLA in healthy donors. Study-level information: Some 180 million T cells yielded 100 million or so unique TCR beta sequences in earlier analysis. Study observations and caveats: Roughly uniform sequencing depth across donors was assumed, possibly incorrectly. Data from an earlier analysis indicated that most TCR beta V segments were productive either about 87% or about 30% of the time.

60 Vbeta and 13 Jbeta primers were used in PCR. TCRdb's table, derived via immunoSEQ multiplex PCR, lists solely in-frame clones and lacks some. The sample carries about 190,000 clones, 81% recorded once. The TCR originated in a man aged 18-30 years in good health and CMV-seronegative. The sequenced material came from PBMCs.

CDR3 protein: CATLEDGELFF. For the CDR3, the DNA is TGCGCCACCCTGGAGGACGGGGAGCTGTTTTTT. This chain uses TRBV5-1 with TRBJ2-2, with D tentatively TRBD2 (5 bases). The CDR3 extends over 11 amino acids. Germline V gene lookup returns CDR1 SGHRS and CDR2 YFSETQ. V shed 9 bases and J shed 7 bases, with 10 bases lying between them.